The sequence of this TCR beta chain was determined in a study of vaccination effects on CD4 cells after COVID-19. Study-level points and caveats: Convalescent patients were scarce in the study, and it lacked early post-infection timepoints.

TCRdb keeps only in-frame clones here, not all; method: immunoSEQ multiplex PCR. The repertoire includes 35,000 to 50,000 clones, 77% of them detected once, and about 3% sits in the top ten. The ViraFEST assay expanded antigen-specific CD4+ T cells with viral peptide pools before sequencing. The authors isolated CD4+ T cells after roughly 10 days of culture. Vaccinees lacked prior SARS-CoV-2 infection and tested negative for nucleocapsid antibodies. Cultures of under 2.5 million PBMC per well contained about 10 IU/ml IL-2 plus 10 ug/ml peptides. The CDR3 contains 15 residues. J was trimmed by 6 bases and V by 2 bases; bases with no gene match: 6. Germline V gives CDR1 MNHNS, CDR2 SASEGT. Remarks on this clone: Its matching antigen is unknown.

Source: CD4+ T cells from PBMCs cultured with HCoV-NL63 spike peptides, taken before COVID-19 vaccination. The sequence was collected from a human donor who received a COVID-19 vaccine. V is TRBV6-1 and J is TRBJ1-5; 8 nucleotides line up with TRBD1. As DNA, the CDR3 is TGTGCCAGCAGTGAAATATGGACAGGGTTTCAGCCCCAGCATTTT. Translating gives CASSEIWTGFQPQHF.